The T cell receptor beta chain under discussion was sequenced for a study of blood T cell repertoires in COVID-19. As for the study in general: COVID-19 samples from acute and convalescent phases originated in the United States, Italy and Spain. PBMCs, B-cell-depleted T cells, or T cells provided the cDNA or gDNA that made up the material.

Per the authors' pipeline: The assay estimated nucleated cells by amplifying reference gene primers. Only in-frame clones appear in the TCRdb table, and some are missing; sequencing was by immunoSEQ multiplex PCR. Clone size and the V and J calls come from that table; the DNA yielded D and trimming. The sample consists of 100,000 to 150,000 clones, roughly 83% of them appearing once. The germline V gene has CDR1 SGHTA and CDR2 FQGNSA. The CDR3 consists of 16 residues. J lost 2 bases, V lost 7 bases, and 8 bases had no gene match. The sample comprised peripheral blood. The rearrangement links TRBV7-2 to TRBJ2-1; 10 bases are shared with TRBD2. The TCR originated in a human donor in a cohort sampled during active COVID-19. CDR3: CASIPLAGAAYNEQFF. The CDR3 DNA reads TGTGCCAGCATCCCCCTAGCGGGAGCAGCCTACAATGAGCAGTTCTTC.